One and the same sample provided the 11 T cell receptor beta chains below, sequenced in a study of identical twins. TCRdb analysed the 5' RACE reads with MiXCR anew, one entry per CDR3 protein. The sample records some 1,700,000 distinct CDR3 sequences, more than 30% being singletons. Sequencing input: cord blood. All receptors derive from a newborn girl in good health.

This clonotype has more than one count but fewer than ten. This rearrangement joins TRBV29-1 to TRBJ2-1; TRBD2 aligns across 10 bases. The J call is in doubt because the DNA end fits TRBJ2-7 better. Germline V gene data show CDR1 as SQVTM and CDR2 as ANQGSEA. The CDR3 has 12 residues. CDR3 sequence: CSVSGGANEQYF. As DNA, the CDR3 is TGCAGCGTTAGCGGGGGGGCCAATGAGCAGTACTTC.

This clonotype was seen just once. V usage is TRBV30 and J usage is TRBJ2-3; a weak D match, TRBD1 (5 bases). The length of the CDR3 is 12 residues. From germline, CDR1 is GTSNPN and CDR2 SVGIG (reference sequence). Trimming shortened V by 0 bases and J by 4 bases, and 5 bases separated the two germline ends. The CDR3 reads CAWSVGPDTQYF. The CDR3 DNA sequence: TGTGCCTGGAGTGTGGGGCCAGATACGCAGTATTTT.

This clonotype turned up a few times. The V and J genes are TRBV2 and TRBJ2-1, with a possible D match to TRBD2 (6 bases). The CDR3 is made up of 12 amino acids. Between the trimmed V and J ends, which lost 7 bases and 11 bases, there was a span of 15 bases. Germline V gene data show CDR1 as SNHLY and CDR2 as FYNNEI. The CDR3 loop reads CASIEDYWQQFF. CDR3 coding DNA: TGTGCCAGCATCGAGGACTACTGGCAGCAGTTCTTC.

The chain combines TRBV10-3 with TRBJ2-3; 8 bases are a match to TRBD2. The CDR3 runs 15 residues. Trimming took 6 bases from V and 8 from J; bases not matched to a gene: 13. Germline V gives CDR1 ENHRY, CDR2 SYGVKD. DNA for the CDR3: TGTGCCATCAGGGAGCGAGCGGGAGTAGGAGTTACGCAGTATTTT. It yields the protein CAIRERAGVGVTQYF.

The chain joins TRBV5-1 to TRBJ2-4, with 11 bases lining up with TRBD2. This CDR3 contains 15 residues. J gave up 9 bases and V 0 bases, and 5 bases lay outside the gene matches. Per germline, CDR1 SGHRS and CDR2 YFSETQ. The CDR3 loop reads CASSLGLAGNSIQYF. For the CDR3, the DNA is TGCGCCAGCAGCTTGGGACTAGCGGGAAACTCCATTCAGTACTTC.

The gene calls are TRBV19 and TRBJ1-5, with 7 bases that match TRBD1. The germline V gene encodes CDR1 LNHDA and CDR2 SQIVND (reference sequence). This CDR3 comprises 14 residues. The J segment lost 4 bases and the V segment lost 8 bases, leaving 8 bases of the junction unmatched. The CDR3 protein is CASQNRDRNQPQHF. The CDR3 nucleotides read TGTGCCAGTCAGAACCGGGACAGAAATCAGCCCCAGCATTTT.

This chain links TRBV19 with TRBJ2-7, with a possible D match to TRBD1 (5 bases). The CDR3 sequence is 14 residues long. Trimming cost V 0 bases and J 3 bases, with 9 bases left between them. Germline V gene sequence: CDR1 LNHDA, CDR2 SQIVND (reference sequence). The CDR3 nucleotides are TGTGCCAGTAGTATAGATGCCCAGGGCTACGAGCAGTACTTC. As protein: CASSIDAQGYEQYF.

This clonotype came up a few times. The chain joins TRBV4-1 to TRBJ1-2, with 11 bases fitting TRBD1. Per the germline V gene, CDR1 is MGHRA and CDR2 is YSYEKL. J gave up 5 bases and V 0 bases, and 11 bases lay outside the gene matches. This CDR3 is built from 18 residues. As DNA, the CDR3 is TGCGCCAGCAGCCAAGATGGAGGACAGGGGGCCGGATTTTATGGCTACACCTTC. Protein product: CASSQDGGQGAGFYGYTF.

This clonotype appeared a few times. The CDR3 DNA is TGCAGCGTTCGAGGGGTGTCTGGGGCCAACGTCCTGACTTTC. This encodes CSVRGVSGANVLTF. The chain couples TRBV29-1 to TRBJ2-6; D may correspond to TRBD1 or TRBD2 (5 bases each). Germline assignment: CDR1 SQVTM and CDR2 ANQGSEA. This CDR3 comprises 14 residues. V was shortened by 5 bases and J by 1 base, with 9 bases between the two germline ends.

The chain carries TRBV5-1 and TRBJ2-5; 7 positions agree with TRBD2. The J call may be faulty, since TRBJ2-7 better matches the DNA end. The CDR3 spans 16 residues. Germline V gene data show CDR1 as SGHRS and CDR2 as YFSETQ. This CDR3 reads CASSLGRDYGSYEQYF. The CDR3 DNA sequence: TGCGCCAGCAGCTTGGGCCGGGACTATGGTTCTTACGAGCAGTACTTC.

Only a few counts were recorded for this clonotype. The J gene is TRBJ2-7, the V gene TRBV10-3, with TRBD2 as a possible D gene (5 bases). Germline V gives CDR1 ENHRY, CDR2 SYGVKD. The CDR3 sequence is 14 residues long. Deletions cut 10 bases from V and 0 bases from J, with 16 bases between. The CDR3 loop is CATTEAPSSYEQYF. CDR3 sequence (DNA): TGTGCCACCACGGAGGCCCCGAGCTCCTACGAGCAGTACTTC.